The 31 T cell receptor beta chains in this list originate from one sample, sequenced in a study of T cell clonality in common variable immunodeficiency. Some clones are missing from TCRdb's copy, which holds only in-frame ones; the method was immunoSEQ multiplex PCR. The sample presents fewer than 40,000 clones, none singletons. Sequenced input: peripheral blood mononuclear cells. These receptor sequences come from a person aged 18 to 70 in good health.

This clone has a count of ten or more. Read data end 3 residues before the CDR3 end; the end is taken from the germline J gene. This chain connects TRBV4-1 to TRBJ2-2, with D maybe TRBD2 (7 bases). The CDR3 has 15 amino acids. Germline assignment: CDR1 MGHRA and CDR2 YSYEKL. Trimming cost V 1 base and J 6 bases, with 12 bases left between them. Partial CDR3 DNA: TGCGCCAGCAGCCAAGTCCGGGGGGCCTCCGGGGAG. It codes for CASSQVRGASGE. The CDR3 as a whole reads CASSQVRGASGELFF.

This clone was recorded at least ten times. The read terminates 3 residues ahead of where the CDR3 ends, so the germline J gene completes it. The chain is built from TRBV20-1 and TRBJ1-4, with 7 bases identical to TRBD1. After removal of 6 bases from V and 5 bases from J, the junction contained 12 bases not matched to a gene. The CDR3 contains 15 residues. Germline CDR1 and CDR2: DFQATT and SNEGSKA (reference sequence). CDR3 DNA (partial): TGCAGTGCCCCCGATGTGGGACAGCCCAATGAAAAA. It codes for CSAPDVGQPNEK. The full CDR3 protein is CSAPDVGQPNEKLFF.

This clone was recorded at least ten times. Read data end 3 residues before the CDR3 end; the end is taken from the germline J gene. The gene calls are TRBV7-3 and TRBJ2-3, with D maybe TRBD2 (5 bases). This CDR3 is built from 14 residues. Germline V CDR1 and CDR2: SGHTA, FQGTGA. Trimming removed 2 bases from V and 2 bases from J, with 8 bases in between. The CDR3 DNA, read in part, is TGTGCCAGCAGCTTACGGGGTCTCACAGATACG. It encodes CASSLRGLTDT. The full CDR3 is CASSLRGLTDTQYF.

This clone was found many times. The read terminates 3 residues before the CDR3 end, so the remaining end is supplied by the germline J gene. The V call is TRBV20-1, the J call TRBJ2-4, with TRBD1 as a possible D gene (6 bases). Germline lookup yields CDR1 DFQATT and CDR2 SNEGSKA (reference sequence). V was pared by 4 bases and J by 4 bases, with 14 bases between. The CDR3 spans 14 residues. The sequenced part of the CDR3 DNA is TGCAGTGCTATCAGGGGACGCCAAAAAAACATT. Its protein product is CSAIRGRQKNI. The whole CDR3 region reads CSAIRGRQKNIQYF.

A note on this clone: Other DNA variants within this sample encode the same CDR3. Here the CDR3 reads CASSLGLAGGETQYF. The sequenced CDR3 bases are TGTGCCAGCAGCTTAGGGCTAGCGGGAGGTGAGACC. V usage is TRBV7-2 and J usage is TRBJ2-5; 11 bases map to TRBD2. The CDR3 is cut off 3 residues early in the read; its end comes from the germline J gene. The CDR3 consists of 15 residues. Germline V lookup: CDR1 SGHTA, CDR2 FQGNSA. The J segment lost 5 bases and the V segment lost 1 base, leaving 3 bases of the junction unmatched.

This clone was recorded at least ten times. The read falls 3 residues short of the CDR3 end, and the missing part is taken from the germline J gene. V gene TRBV29-1 combines with J gene TRBJ2-5; 9 nucleotides align to TRBD2. The germline V gene encodes CDR1 SQVTM and CDR2 ANQGSEA. The CDR3 is made up of 14 amino acids. Trimming removed 4 bases from V and 5 bases from J; junction bases left unmatched: 8. Incomplete CDR3 DNA: TGCAGCGTTGTGGGGGCTAGCGGGATGGAGACC. It codes for CSVVGASGMET. The whole CDR3 sequence is CSVVGASGMETQYF.

This clone was seen a handful of times. The read ends 3 residues early relative to the CDR3; the germline J gene fills the gap. J is TRBJ1-3 and V is TRBV7-8, with a weak D call TRBD1 (5 bases). There are 16 residues in the CDR3. Germline loops: CDR1 SGHVS, CDR2 FQNEAQ. The germline V and J ends were trimmed by 1 base and 4 bases, with 14 bases remaining between them. The CDR3 is CASSLGELGLGNTIYF. The DNA read from the CDR3 is TGTGCCAGCAGCTTAGGGGAGTTGGGGCTCGGAAACACC.

This clone was picked up many times. The CDR3 end is not reached by the read, which stops 3 residues before it; the germline J gene fills it in. The rearrangement links TRBV5-1 to TRBJ2-1, with 8 bases lining up with TRBD2. CDR1 SGHRS and CDR2 YFSETQ come from the germline V gene. Losses at the gene ends were 1 base for V and 4 bases for J; bases not matched to a gene: 1. This CDR3 is built from 14 residues. The CDR3 loop is CASSLSGSYNEQFF. CDR3 DNA, as far as it was read: TGCGCCAGCAGCTTGAGCGGGAGTTACAATGAG.

This clone was recorded many times. The read gets to within 3 residues of the CDR3 end, and the germline J gene fills in the rest. The chain uses TRBV7-3 and TRBJ2-5; D perhaps matches TRBD2 (7 bases). Germline V CDR1 and CDR2: SGHTA, FQGTGA. V was trimmed by 2 bases and J by 1 base, leaving 11 bases between them. This CDR3 spans 15 amino acids. CDR3 protein: CASSLAGAIQETQYF. The sequenced part of the CDR3 DNA is TGTGCCAGCAGCTTAGCGGGGGCTATCCAAGAGACC.

This clone was seen repeatedly, ten times or more. The read ends 3 residues before the CDR3 terminus; that terminus is restored from the germline J gene. The V call is TRBV9, the J call TRBJ2-7; the D gene is possibly TRBD1 (6 bases). Germline assignment: CDR1 SGDLS and CDR2 YYNGEE. Trimming took off 5 bases at V and 0 bases at J, with 12 bases between the two ends. The CDR3 covers 14 residues. The CDR3 here is CASSTGPSSYEQYF. The sequenced part of the CDR3 DNA is TGTGCCAGCAGTACAGGGCCTAGCTCCTACGAG.

This clone has at least ten counts. Read data end 3 residues before the CDR3 end; the end is taken from the germline J gene. The J gene is TRBJ2-3, the V gene TRBV29-1, with D perhaps TRBD1 (5 bases). V dropped 6 bases and J dropped 4 bases, with 17 bases sitting between them. CDR1 and CDR2 from the germline V gene are SQVTM and ANQGSEA. CDR3 length: 14 amino acids. The CDR3 bases that were read are TGCAGCGTCCCCCGCCAGGGTGGCCCAGATACG. This encodes CSVPRQGGPDT. The whole CDR3 region reads CSVPRQGGPDTQYF.

By share, this clone counts as medium-sized (0.01 to 0.1%). Read data end 3 residues before the CDR3 end; the end is taken from the germline J gene. V is TRBV20-1 and J is TRBJ2-3, with D possibly TRBD1 on 5 matching bases. This CDR3 contains 12 residues. The V and J ends lost 6 bases and 4 bases respectively, with 11 bases between them. Germline CDR1 DFQATT, CDR2 SNEGSKA (reference sequence). The CDR3 DNA, read in part, is TGCAGTGCCCCAGGGTATGCAGATACG. This translates into CSAPGYADT. The full CDR3 protein is CSAPGYADTQYF.

This clone appeared many times. The sequenced fragment ends 3 residues before the CDR3 boundary, so the rest is inferred from the germline J gene. This chain joins TRBV20-1 and TRBJ2-5; TRBD2 aligns across 10 bases. The CDR3 sequence is 16 residues long. The trim removed 5 bases at V and 5 bases at J, leaving 14 bases unmatched. The germline gives CDR1 DFQATT, CDR2 SNEGSKA (reference sequence). CDR3 amino acids: CSAVLPSGSKGETQYF. CDR3 bases read: TGCAGTGCTGTGCTCCCTAGCGGGAGTAAAGGGGAGACC.

This clone was observed at least ten times. Read data end 3 residues before the CDR3 end; the end is taken from the germline J gene. The rearrangement links TRBV2 to TRBJ2-3; D is undetermined. There are 13 residues in the CDR3. CDR1 and CDR2 (germline): SNHLY, FYNNEI. V gave up 4 bases and J gave up 2 bases, with 7 bases separating them. CDR3 DNA (partial): TGTGCCAGCAGTGTCACCTACACAGATACG. It specifies CASSVTYTDT. The whole CDR3 is CASSVTYTDTQYF.

This clone was picked up many times. The CDR3 end falls 3 residues outside the read, so it is completed with the germline J gene. The J gene is TRBJ2-1, the V gene TRBV7-2, with a tentative D call TRBD1 (6 bases). CDR1 and CDR2 from the germline V gene are SGHTA and FQGNSA. V lost 3 bases, J lost 2 bases, and 8 bases lay in between. The length of the CDR3 is 14 residues. CDR3 amino acids: CASSFWDTYNEQFF. The sequenced CDR3 bases are TGTGCCAGCAGCTTTTGGGACACCTACAATGAG.

In this sample, this clone turned up many times. The read terminates 3 residues ahead of where the CDR3 ends, so the germline J gene completes it. The chain carries TRBV5-4 and TRBJ1-4, with D maybe TRBD1 (5 bases). V was pared by 7 bases and J by 7 bases, with 14 bases between. The germline gives CDR1 SGHNT, CDR2 YYREEE (reference sequence). This CDR3 is built from 13 residues. CDR3 protein: CASASTVGEKLFF. The CDR3 bases that were read are TGTGCCAGCGCCTCGACAGTGGGTGAAAAA.

This clone was seen at least ten times. Coverage ceases 3 residues before the CDR3 finishes, and the germline J gene fills in the end. V is TRBV12-5 and J is TRBJ1-4; D remains unclear. Trimming removed 0 bases at V and 4 bases at J, with 12 bases between. From germline, CDR1 is LGHNT and CDR2 FRNRAP. The CDR3 contains 16 residues. The CDR3 bases that were read are TGTGCTAGTGGTTTGGTAATTGGGCAGGTTAATGAAAAA. It codes for CASGLVIGQVNEK. The entire CDR3 protein reads CASGLVIGQVNEKLFF. Complete variable domain (other parts from reference TRBV12-5 and TRBJ1-4): DARVTQTPRHKVTEMGQEVTMRCQPILGHNTVFWYRQTMMQGLELLAYFRNRAPLDDSGMPKDRFSAEMPDATLATLKIQPSEPRDSAVYFCASGLVIGQVNEKLFFGSGTQLSVL.

This clone was counted ten times or more. The read gets to within 3 residues of the CDR3 end, and the germline J gene fills in the rest. The chain joins TRBV7-2 to TRBJ2-5, with 11 nucleotides matching TRBD2. The V gene end was trimmed by 1 base and the J gene end by 4 bases; junction bases not matched to a gene: 2. This CDR3 contains 15 residues. CDR1 SGHTA and CDR2 FQGNSA come from the germline V gene. CDR3 sequence reads: CASSLVSGGAETQYF. Incomplete CDR3 DNA: TGTGCCAGCAGCTTAGTTAGCGGGGGGGCAGAGACC.

As concerns this clone: Sequencing ends 3 residues short of the CDR3 end; the germline J gene provides the rest. The gene calls are TRBV7-3 and TRBJ1-2, with no clear D. From germline, CDR1 is SGHTA and CDR2 FQGTGA. CDR3 length: 16 amino acids. The CDR3 loop reads CASSLTGKPFTDTYTF. CDR3 bases read: TGTGCCAGCAGCTTAACGGGCAAGCCCTTCACAGATACC.

This clone occurred many times. The DNA ends 3 residues before the CDR3 does, and the rest of the CDR3 is filled in from the germline J gene. The V call is TRBV9, the J call TRBJ2-7; 8 bases line up with TRBD2. Germline trimming cut 4 bases from V and 0 bases from J; bases unmatched to any gene: 6. Germline values: CDR1 SGDLS, CDR2 YYNGEE. The CDR3 contains 15 residues. The CDR3 bases that were read are TGTGCCAGCAGCCCAAGCGGGGGTCCCTCCTACGAG. Translated, it gives CASSPSGGPSYE. The whole CDR3 region reads CASSPSGGPSYEQYF.

Notes on this clone: The observed sequence ends 3 residues before the CDR3 terminus, with the missing tail filled in from the germline J gene. The V call is TRBV14, the J call TRBJ2-7; weak D call: TRBD1 (5 bases). V gave up 4 bases and J gave up 6 bases, with 7 bases separating them. The germline gives CDR1 SGHDN, CDR2 FVKESK. The CDR3 runs 11 residues. The covered CDR3 bases are TGTGCCAGCAGCCTTGGGGCCGAG. Translation: CASSLGAE. The complete CDR3 reads CASSLGAEQYF.

This clone was seen at least ten times. The read terminates 3 residues ahead of where the CDR3 ends, so the germline J gene completes it. This chain connects TRBV5-1 to TRBJ2-5; 7 nucleotides agree with TRBD2. This CDR3 spans 14 amino acids. The germline gives CDR1 SGHRS, CDR2 YFSETQ. Losses at the gene ends were 6 bases for V and 3 bases for J; bases not matched to a gene: 8. This chain's CDR3 is CASKRGLAEETQYF. CDR3 DNA, as far as it was read: TGCGCCAGCAAGCGAGGGCTAGCGGAAGAGACC.

This clone was recorded at least ten times. The read gets to within 3 residues of the CDR3 end, and the germline J gene fills in the rest. The rearrangement uses TRBV20-1 and TRBJ1-1; possibly TRBD1 for D (5 bases). V was clipped by 3 bases and J by 1 base, with 15 bases between them. The CDR3 length is 15 residues. Germline CDR1 and CDR2: DFQATT and SNEGSKA (reference sequence). CDR3 DNA, as far as it was read: TGCAGTGCTAGGGCCGTCTGGACAAAGAACACTGAA. It yields the protein CSARAVWTKNTE. The complete CDR3 reads CSARAVWTKNTEAFF.

Many counts were recorded for this clone. The CDR3 loop reads CASSPPIGTSGPLGNIQYF. The DNA read from the CDR3 is TGTGCCAGCTCACCACCAATAGGGACTAGCGGCCCCCTCGGGAACATT. The chain employs TRBV18 and TRBJ2-4, with 11 nucleotides matching TRBD2. The read gets to within 3 residues of the CDR3 end, and the germline J gene fills in the rest. V dropped 0 bases and J dropped 7; count of bases not matched to a gene: 14. CDR3 size: 19 residues. Germline V lookup: CDR1 KGHSH, CDR2 LQKENI.

This clone was seen ten or more times. The CDR3 loop is CASSVGQSNEKLFF. CDR3 DNA, as far as it was read: TGTGCCAGCAGCGTGGGACAGTCTAATGAAAAA. The rearrangement uses TRBV9 and TRBJ1-4; 7 nucleotides match TRBD1. The read ends 3 residues early relative to the CDR3; the germline J gene fills the gap. The junction had 1 base not matched to a gene; V was cut back by 2 bases and J by 3 bases. Germline CDR1 is SGDLS and CDR2 is YYNGEE. The CDR3 spans 14 residues.

This clone was detected many times. The CDR3 is cut off 3 residues early in the read; its end comes from the germline J gene. The chain combines TRBV7-9 with TRBJ2-7, with 11 bases fitting TRBD2. Germline trimming cut 3 bases from V and 1 base from J; bases unmatched to any gene: 2. Germline V gene sequence: CDR1 SEHNR, CDR2 FQNEAQ (reference sequence). This CDR3 contains 15 residues. The CDR3 protein is CASSLGTSGSYEQYF. The sequenced part of the CDR3 DNA is TGTGCCAGCAGCTTGGGGACTAGCGGTTCCTACGAG.

In this sample, this clone turned up many times. The read terminates 3 residues before the CDR3 end, so the remaining end is supplied by the germline J gene. The J gene is TRBJ1-6, the V gene TRBV19; D unresolved. The CDR3 sequence is 14 residues long. CDR1 and CDR2 from the germline V gene are LNHDA and SQIVND (reference sequence). Trimming removed 9 bases at V and 7 bases at J, with 16 bases between. CDR3 amino acids: CASSSGLMNSPLHF. The CDR3 bases that were read are TGTGCCAGCTCAAGTGGGCTGATGAATTCACCC.

This clone was detected many times. Sequencing ends 3 residues short of the CDR3 end; the germline J gene provides the rest. The chain is built from TRBV6-2 or TRBV6-3 and TRBJ2-3; D possibly corresponds to TRBD2 (5 bases). There are 16 residues in the CDR3. Germline lookup yields CDR1 MNHEY and CDR2 SVGEGT. CDR3 DNA, as far as it was read: TGTGCCAGCAGTTACCTAAGCGGTTCGTACCAAGAGACG. It yields the protein CASSYLSGSYQET. The full CDR3 is CASSYLSGSYQETQYF.

This clone occurred a few times. The read ends 3 residues before the CDR3 terminus; that terminus is restored from the germline J gene. The chain is built from TRBV19 and TRBJ2-3, with a tentative D call TRBD2 (8 bases). The CDR3 runs 15 residues. Germline loops: CDR1 LNHDA, CDR2 SQIVND (reference sequence). The CDR3 DNA, read in part, is TGTGCCACGGGGGGGAATACCGGGACAGTAAAGTCG. Encoded protein: CATGGNTGTVKS. The whole CDR3 sequence is CATGGNTGTVKSQYF. Drawing the rest from reference TRBV19 and TRBJ2-3, the complete variable domain is DGGITQSPKYLFRKEGQNVTLSCEQNLNHDAMYWYRQDPGQGLRLIYYSQIVNDFQKGDIAEGYSVSREKKESFPLTVTSAQKNPTAFYLCATGGNTGTVKSQYFGPGTRLTVL.

Of note for this clone: From the germline J gene comes the end of the CDR3, since the read stops 3 residues before it. V gene TRBV6-2 or TRBV6-3 combines with J gene TRBJ1-2; D is unresolved. From germline, CDR1 is MNHEY and CDR2 SVGEGT. The CDR3 contains 11 residues. The sequenced part of the CDR3 DNA is TGTGCCAGCAGTTCTTCCTACGAC. It is translated as CASSSSYD. The CDR3 in its entirety is CASSSSYDYTF.

This clone was counted at least ten times. Read sequence stops 3 residues before the CDR3 end, and the germline J gene provides the missing end. The chain is built from TRBV2 and TRBJ1-1; D possibly corresponds to TRBD1 (5 bases). The CDR3 is 12 residues long. Trimming left V 10 bases short and J 4 bases short, with 13 bases between. Germline CDR1 and CDR2: SNHLY and FYNNEI. The part of the CDR3 DNA that was read is TGTGCCACTTCAAAGGGGAGCACTGAA. This sequence encodes CATSKGSTE. The CDR3 in full is CATSKGSTEAFF.